This T cell receptor (beta chain) is drawn from a study of blood T cell repertoires in COVID-19. This CDR3 spans 18 amino acids. J lost 2 bases, V lost 0 bases, and 8 bases had no gene match. CDR1 is SGHRS, CDR2 YFSETQ, per germline. The assay was immunoSEQ multiplex PCR, and TCRdb's table has in-frame clones only and misses some. Among roughly 190,000 clones listed, around nine tenths were seen once. This TCR was recovered from a man aged 70-80 years with acute or convalescent COVID-19. The genes are TRBV5-1 and TRBJ2-3, with TRBD2 identical over 11 bases. The sample taken for sequencing was peripheral blood. CDR3 in amino acids: CASSLASASGGYTDTQYF. In DNA form, the CDR3 reads TGCGCCAGCAGCTTGGCCTCGGCTAGCGGGGGGTACACAGATACGCAGTATTTT.